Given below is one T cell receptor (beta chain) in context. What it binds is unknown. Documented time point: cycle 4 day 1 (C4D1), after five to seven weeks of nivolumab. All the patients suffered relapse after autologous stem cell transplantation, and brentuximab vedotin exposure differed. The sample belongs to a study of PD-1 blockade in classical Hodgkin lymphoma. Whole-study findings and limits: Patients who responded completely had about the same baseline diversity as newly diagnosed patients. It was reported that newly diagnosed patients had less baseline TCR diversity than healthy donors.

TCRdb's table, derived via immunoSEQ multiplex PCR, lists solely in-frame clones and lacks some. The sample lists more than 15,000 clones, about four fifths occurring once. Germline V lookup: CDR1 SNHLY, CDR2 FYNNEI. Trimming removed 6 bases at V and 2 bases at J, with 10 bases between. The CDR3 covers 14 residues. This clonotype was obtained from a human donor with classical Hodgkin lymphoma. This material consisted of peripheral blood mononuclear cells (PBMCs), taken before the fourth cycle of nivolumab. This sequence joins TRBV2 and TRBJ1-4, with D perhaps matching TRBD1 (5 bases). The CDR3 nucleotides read TGTGCCAGCAGCCGTGGGGCGACTAATGAAAAACTGTTTTTT. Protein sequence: CASSRGATNEKLFF. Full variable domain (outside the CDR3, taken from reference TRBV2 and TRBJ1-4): EPEVTQTPSHQVTQMGQEVILRCVPISNHLYFYWYRQILGQKVEFLVSFYNNEISEKSEIFDDQFSVERPDGSNFTLKIRSTKLEDSAMYFCASSRGATNEKLFFGSGTQLSVL.